Following are 30 T cell receptor beta chains from one sample sequenced in a study of control samples from healthy donors and cancer patients. TCRdb keeps only in-frame clones here, not all; method: immunoSEQ multiplex PCR. The sample records 130,000 or so clones, roughly 90% being singletons. Sequences were obtained from blood. All receptors come from a man over 45 in good health.

The rearrangement joins TRBV28 to TRBJ2-3; D could derive from TRBD1 or TRBD2 (5 bases each). V lost 5 bases to trimming and J lost 6 bases, with 15 bases between them. Germline V CDR1 and CDR2: MDHEN, SYDVKM. CDR3 size: 14 residues. As DNA, the CDR3 is TGTGCCAGCAGTCCCCCGGGGCCCTCGGATACGCAGTATTTT. It codes for CASSPPGPSDTQYF.

The chain has TRBV14 and TRBJ2-7, with unresolved D. Germline loops: CDR1 SGHDN, CDR2 FVKESK. The ends were cut back, 0 bases at V and 4 bases at J, with 13 bases in the middle. The CDR3 sequence is 15 residues long. The CDR3 DNA sequence: TGTGCCAGCAGCCAAGATACTTTGACGGAGTACGAGCAGTACTTC. Encoded protein: CASSQDTLTEYEQYF.

Concerning this clone: Additional DNA sequences in this sample encode the identical CDR3. The chain employs TRBV5-4 and TRBJ1-3; D gene uncertain. The germline V gene encodes CDR1 SGHNT and CDR2 YYREEE (reference sequence). CDR3 size: 14 residues. V was pared by 3 bases and J by 0 bases, with 7 bases between. This CDR3 reads CASSSQGSGNTIYF. DNA for the CDR3: TGTGCCAGCAGCTCCCAAGGCTCTGGAAACACCATATATTTT.

This clone was picked up a small number of times. This chain joins TRBV11-2 and TRBJ2-5; D possibly uses TRBD1 or TRBD2 (6 bases each). CDR3 length: 14 residues. Germline CDR1 reads SGHAT; CDR2 reads FQNNGV. The V end lost 2 bases, the J end lost 5 bases, and 12 bases lay between the germline ends. CDR3 protein: CASSLLGGPETQYF. DNA of the CDR3: TGTGCCAGCAGCTTACTGGGGGGCCCGGAGACCCAGTACTTC.

V and J are TRBV15 and TRBJ2-7, with 9 bases identical to TRBD1. CDR3 length: 15 residues. CDR1 and CDR2 (germline): LNHNV, YYDKDF (reference sequence). Trimming took 0 bases from V and 2 from J; bases not matched to a gene: 2. CDR3: CATSRERDRAYEQYF. CDR3 nucleotide sequence: TGTGCCACCAGCAGAGAAAGGGACAGGGCCTACGAGCAGTACTTC. Filled out from reference TRBV15 and TRBJ2-7, the complete variable domain reads DAMVIQNPRYQVTQFGKPVTLSCSQTLNHNVMYWYQQKSSQAPKLLFHYYDKDFNNEADTPDNFQSRRPNTSFCFLDIRSPGLGDTAMYLCATSRERDRAYEQYFGPGTRLTVT.

The V call is TRBV19, the J call TRBJ2-7; D perhaps matches TRBD1 (6 bases). CDR1 and CDR2 from the germline V gene are LNHDA and SQIVND (reference sequence). The CDR3 contains 13 residues. With 3 bases removed from V and 10 bases from J, the gap between germline ends came to 16 bases. CDR3 sequence reads: CASSIFRGSDQYF. Written as DNA, the CDR3 is TGTGCCAGTAGTATCTTCAGGGGTTCCGATCAGTACTTC.

The genes are TRBV2 and TRBJ1-5, with D possibly being TRBD1 (6 bases). With 3 bases removed from V and 4 bases from J, the gap between germline ends came to 10 bases. Germline CDR1 and CDR2: SNHLY and FYNNEI. This CDR3 spans 14 amino acids. Written as DNA, the CDR3 is TGTGCCAGCAGTGAGGGTACAGGGAATCAGCCCCAGCATTTT. Protein product: CASSEGTGNQPQHF. The whole variable domain, remainder taken from reference TRBV2 and TRBJ1-5, is EPEVTQTPSHQVTQMGQEVILRCVPISNHLYFYWYRQILGQKVEFLVSFYNNEISEKSEIFDDQFSVERPDGSNFTLKIRSTKLEDSAMYFCASSEGTGNQPQHFGDGTRLSIL.

Only one count was recorded for this clone. The V gene is TRBV10-3, the J gene TRBJ2-2; possible D gene TRBD2, 5 bases. Germline CDR1 and CDR2: ENHRY and SYGVKD. The CDR3 runs 16 residues. Trimming shortened V by 3 bases and J by 8 bases, and 19 bases separated the two germline ends. The CDR3 spells CAISDSLADVIGELFF. CDR3 coding DNA: TGTGCCATCAGTGATAGTCTAGCAGACGTAATAGGGGAGCTGTTTTTT.

This chain connects TRBV7-3 to TRBJ2-7; no clear D. CDR1 is SGHTA, CDR2 FQGTGA, per germline. With 2 bases removed from V and 6 bases from J, the gap between germline ends came to 14 bases. CDR3 length: 14 residues. The DNA for the CDR3 is TGTGCCAGCAGCTTAGCCCCCGGGTTGGGCGAGCAGTACTTC. This codes for CASSLAPGLGEQYF.

This chain connects TRBV6-6 to TRBJ1-1, with D tentatively TRBD1 (5 bases). The CDR3 contains 15 residues. The V gene's germline CDR1 is MNHNY and CDR2 SVGAGI (reference sequence). Trimming removed 7 bases at V and 2 bases at J, with 17 bases between. Here the CDR3 reads CASKVQGLENTEAFF. As DNA, the CDR3 is TGTGCCAGCAAAGTCCAGGGTTTGGAAAACACTGAAGCTTTCTTT.

J is TRBJ2-1 and V is TRBV9; no firm D call. This CDR3 spans 16 amino acids. Trimming removed 0 bases at V and 2 bases at J, with 12 bases between. The germline gives CDR1 SGDLS, CDR2 YYNGEE. The CDR3 nucleotides read TGTGCCAGCAGCGTAGGCATGGAAAGCCCCTACAATGAGCAGTTCTTC. It yields the protein CASSVGMESPYNEQFF.

The chain combines TRBV19 with TRBJ2-1; D is unresolved. This CDR3 contains 13 residues. The germline V gene encodes CDR1 LNHDA and CDR2 SQIVND (reference sequence). The V end lost 7 bases, the J end lost 6 bases, and 13 bases lay between the germline ends. The CDR3 protein is CASNPKGFNEQFF. CDR3 DNA: TGTGCCAGTAACCCCAAGGGTTTCAATGAGCAGTTCTTC.

This chain connects TRBV27 to TRBJ2-7; 13 bases are a match to TRBD2. Per germline, CDR1 MNHEY and CDR2 SMNVEV (reference sequence). V lost 5 bases, J lost 5 bases, and 6 bases stayed unmatched. The CDR3 totals 15 residues. CDR3 sequence (DNA): TGTGCCAGCAGTAGTAGACTAGCGGGGGGCGACGAGCAGTACTTC. Residues: CASSSRLAGGDEQYF.

V and J are TRBV3-1 (or the pseudogene TRBV3-2) and TRBJ2-2; D gene unclear. The CDR3 totals 15 residues. The germline V gene has CDR1 LGHDT and CDR2 YNNKEL (reference sequence). Trimming removed 5 bases from V and 5 bases from J, with 15 bases in between. CDR3 DNA: TGTGCCAGCAGCTTATTACTCACTGTAACCGGGGAGCTGTTTTTT. The encoded protein is CASSLLLTVTGELFF.

The chain is built from TRBV10-2 and TRBJ2-1; TRBD1 aligns across 7 bases. This CDR3 has 18 amino acids. Looked up from germline, CDR1 is WSHSY and CDR2 is SAAADI. V gave up 8 bases and J gave up 0 bases; unmatched junction bases: 16. The CDR3 reads CASPGGQVFFGSYNEQFF. CDR3 DNA: TGCGCCAGCCCAGGCGGACAGGTATTTTTCGGCTCCTACAATGAGCAGTTCTTC.

This chain uses TRBV5-1 with TRBJ2-3; 7 nucleotides line up with TRBD2. Per germline, CDR1 SGHRS and CDR2 YFSETQ. This CDR3 has 16 amino acids. Unmatched junction bases numbered 7, after V lost 0 bases and J lost 3 bases. CDR3 region: CASSLAASGETDTQYF. The CDR3 coding sequence is TGCGCCAGCAGCTTGGCAGCTAGCGGAGAGACAGATACGCAGTATTTT.

The chain links TRBV28 to TRBJ2-5; D is ambiguous. Germline V gene sequence: CDR1 MDHEN, CDR2 SYDVKM. V dropped 9 bases and J dropped 0 bases, with 26 bases sitting between them. This CDR3 comprises 18 residues. The DNA of the CDR3 is TGTGCCAGTAAAACGGTATTCCGCGAGTTGAAGGACCAAGAGACCCAGTACTTC. Translating it yields CASKTVFRELKDQETQYF. The full variable domain, in which reference TRBV28 and TRBJ2-5 provide the parts outside the CDR3, is DVKVTQSSRYLVKRTGEKVFLECVQDMDHENMFWYRQDPGLGLRLIYFSYDVKMKEKGDIPEGYSVSREKKERFSLILESASTNQTSMYLCASKTVFRELKDQETQYFGPGTRLLVL.

This clone was recorded once. This chain joins TRBV19 and TRBJ2-5; tentatively, D is TRBD1 (5 bases). This CDR3 spans 14 amino acids. Germline loops: CDR1 LNHDA, CDR2 SQIVND (reference sequence). V shed 3 bases and J shed 5 bases, with 13 bases lying between them. This CDR3 reads CASSISGKGETQYF. The CDR3 DNA reads TGTGCCAGTAGTATTTCAGGGAAGGGGGAGACCCAGTACTTC.

This rearrangement joins TRBV2 to TRBJ1-1; D gene uncertain. This CDR3 has 13 residues. Per germline, CDR1 SNHLY and CDR2 FYNNEI. V dropped 5 bases and J dropped 5 bases, with 12 bases sitting between them. The CDR3 protein is CASSIQGRTEAFF. DNA of the CDR3: TGTGCCAGCAGTATTCAAGGACGGACTGAAGCTTTCTTT.

The chain has TRBV27 and TRBJ2-1; 10 bases line up with TRBD2. The CDR3 spans 18 residues. CDR1 is MNHEY and CDR2 is SMNVEV in the germline V gene (reference sequence). J gave up 12 bases and V 0 bases, and 17 bases lay outside the gene matches. Here the CDR3 reads CASSLSIRSAGGPTGQFF. The CDR3 DNA is TGTGCCAGCAGTTTATCAATTCGATCAGCGGGGGGGCCTACTGGGCAGTTCTTC.

This chain uses TRBV6-1 with TRBJ2-7, with D perhaps matching TRBD1 (6 bases). There are 15 residues in the CDR3. Trimming took 1 base from V and 2 from J, leaving 12 bases between them. Germline lookup yields CDR1 MNHNS and CDR2 SASEGT. CDR3 residues: CASSEGGHLTYEQYF. CDR3 sequence (DNA): TGTGCCAGCAGTGAAGGGGGACACTTAACCTACGAGCAGTACTTC.

The chain couples TRBV4-1 to TRBJ1-1; no clear D. CDR3 length: 13 amino acids. Germline-derived CDR1 and CDR2 are MGHRA and YSYEKL. Trimming took 3 bases from V and 10 from J, leaving 15 bases between them. The CDR3 here is CASSHIMRSGAFF. For the CDR3, the DNA is TGCGCCAGCAGCCATATCATGCGGTCAGGAGCTTTCTTT.

V is TRBV2 and J is TRBJ2-6; D unresolved. CDR1 is SNHLY, CDR2 FYNNEI, per germline. Trimming stripped 6 bases from V and 4 bases from J, with 16 bases between. The CDR3 is 16 amino acids. This CDR3 is CASSGRTPAGANVLTF. In DNA, the CDR3 is TGTGCCAGCAGCGGACGGACCCCCGCGGGGGCCAACGTCCTGACTTTC.

The sample holds one count of this clone. The chain employs TRBV4-1 and TRBJ1-1; 8 bases match TRBD1. Losses at the gene ends were 2 bases for V and 0 bases for J; bases not matched to a gene: 14. The germline V gene has CDR1 MGHRA and CDR2 YSYEKL. This CDR3 has 19 amino acids. The CDR3 loop is CASSQLLRRTGRLNTEAFF. The DNA of the CDR3 is TGCGCCAGCAGCCAACTCCTCAGGAGGACAGGGCGACTGAACACTGAAGCTTTCTTT.

CDR3 region: CASTRDGTGVRETQYF. CDR3 bases: TGCGCCAGCACGAGAGACGGGACAGGGGTGCGAGAGACCCAGTACTTC. The J gene is TRBJ2-5, the V gene TRBV5-1; 10 bases are shared with TRBD1. Germline V CDR1 and CDR2: SGHRS, YFSETQ. The length of the CDR3 is 16 residues. Trimming cost V 6 bases and J 4 bases; bases outside gene matches: 12.

The rearrangement uses TRBV6-5 and TRBJ2-5; tentative D call: TRBD1 (6 bases). CDR3 size: 15 residues. V was clipped by 6 bases and J by 1 base, with 15 bases between them. CDR1 and CDR2 (germline): MNHEY, SVGAGI. The CDR3 here is CASRPQQGIQETQYF. CDR3 in DNA: TGTGCCAGCAGACCTCAACAGGGCATCCAAGAGACCCAGTACTTC.

CDR3 in amino acids: CASSLTGGSTDTQYF. The DNA of the CDR3 is TGTGCCAGCTCGCTCACAGGGGGCAGCACAGATACGCAGTATTTT. The genes are TRBV18 and TRBJ2-3; 9 bases line up with TRBD1. The CDR3 loop spans 15 amino acids. V gave up 6 bases and J gave up 0 bases; unmatched junction bases: 4. CDR1 KGHSH and CDR2 LQKENI come from the germline V gene.

This chain links TRBV15 with TRBJ1-1; possible D gene TRBD1, 5 bases. The germline gives CDR1 LNHNV, CDR2 YYDKDF (reference sequence). The length of the CDR3 is 14 residues. V gave up 4 bases and J gave up 4 bases, with 13 bases separating them. For the CDR3, the DNA is TGTGCCACCAGCAATCAGAAGAGGGGCACTGAAGCTTTCTTT. It codes for CATSNQKRGTEAFF.

V is TRBV29-1 and J is TRBJ2-3, with D maybe TRBD1 (5 bases). V shed 6 bases and J shed 1 base, with 26 bases lying between them. This CDR3 spans 18 amino acids. CDR1 and CDR2 (germline): SQVTM, ANQGSEA. The CDR3 region is CSVRGKFVGAYGTDTQYF. The CDR3 nucleotides are TGCAGCGTCCGAGGAAAATTCGTTGGGGCCTATGGCACAGATACGCAGTATTTT.

This clone has just one count. The same CDR3 arises from other DNA sequences in this sample as well. The rearrangement links TRBV25-1 to TRBJ2-1; 9 nucleotides agree with TRBD2. The CDR3 runs to 16 residues. The V and J ends lost 4 bases and 5 bases, in that order; junction bases with no gene match: 9. CDR1 MGHDK and CDR2 SYGVNS come from the germline V gene. The CDR3 region is CASSGGTGLANNEQFF. In DNA, the CDR3 is TGTGCCAGCAGTGGGGGGACGGGACTAGCTAACAATGAGCAGTTCTTC. The complete variable domain, with remaining parts taken from reference TRBV25-1 and TRBJ2-1, reads EADIYQTPRYLVIGTGKKITLECSQTMGHDKMYWYQQDPGMELHLIHYSYGVNSTEKGDLSSESTVSRIRTEHFPLTLESARPSHTSQYLCASSGGTGLANNEQFFGPGTRLTVL.